This TCR beta chain derives from a study of blood T cell repertoires in COVID-19. The overall study: There were acute and convalescent COVID-19 samples, and they came from the United States, Italy and Spain.

Participants spanned ages roughly 18 to 90 years and resided in around 25 US areas. Allocation to cohorts depended on clinical history reported by the participants. This clone was observed a single time. Trimming took 5 bases from V and 4 from J, leaving 21 bases between them. CDR1 SGHVS and CDR2 FQNEAQ come from the germline V gene. This CDR3 comprises 16 residues. In the authors' workflow: How many nucleated cells were present was estimated from reference gene primer amplification. Repertoires were generated with immunoSEQ multiplex PCR, while TCRdb's copy carries only in-frame clones and drops some. V and J calls and clone size are given by that table; D and trimming were obtained from the DNA. The repertoire holds about 270,000 clones, with roughly 86% as singletons.

This TCR came from a woman aged 25 to 39 who had recovered from COVID-19. The sample was PBMCs or T cells enriched from blood (not recorded which). The rearrangement links TRBV7-8 to TRBJ2-7; a weak D match, TRBD2 (7 bases). The CDR3 spells CASSPEGGRGLYEQYF. For the CDR3, the DNA is TGTGCCAGCAGCCCCGAGGGGGGGAGGGGACTTTACGAGCAGTACTTC.